One sample yielded the 21 T cell receptor beta chains listed below, sequenced in a study of blood T cell repertoires in COVID-19. Data came from immunoSEQ multiplex PCR; TCRdb stores just in-frame clones and leaves some out. The table shows roughly 270,000 clones, with about four fifths occurring only once. The specimen was PBMCs or T cells enriched from blood (not recorded which). Source of these receptors: a man aged 35 to 55 who had been exposed to COVID-19.

This rearrangement joins TRBV5-4 to TRBJ2-7; D ambiguous. The V end was cut by 6 bases, the J end by 5 bases, with 24 bases between. The CDR3 has 16 amino acids. Looked up from germline, CDR1 is SGHNT and CDR2 is YYREEE (reference sequence). The CDR3 is CASTLVWVFTSHEQYF. CDR3 nucleotide sequence: TGTGCCAGCACCCTAGTGTGGGTTTTCACAAGCCACGAGCAGTACTTC.

This clone occurred once. The chain joins TRBV4-2 to TRBJ1-5, with D uncertain. Germline-derived CDR1 and CDR2 are LGHNA and YNFKEQ. Trimming stripped 0 bases from V and 4 bases from J, with 10 bases between. The CDR3 is made up of 15 amino acids. The CDR3: CASSQDSGKNQPQHF. For the CDR3, the DNA is TGTGCCAGCAGCCAAGATTCGGGGAAAAATCAGCCCCAGCATTTT.

The V call is TRBV6-5, the J call TRBJ1-3; D might be TRBD1 (6 bases). V dropped 11 bases and J dropped 5 bases, with 19 bases sitting between them. In germline, CDR1 is MNHEY, CDR2 SVGAGI. The CDR3 runs to 14 residues. The CDR3 nucleotides are TGTGCCGCCACATACACAGGGTATAGAAACACCATATATTTT. It specifies CAATYTGYRNTIYF.

The chain employs TRBV29-1 and TRBJ2-1; the D gene is possibly TRBD2 (6 bases). The germline gives CDR1 SQVTM, CDR2 ANQGSEA. The length of the CDR3 is 10 residues. Here the CDR3 DNA reads TGCAGTGGAGGGGATTCTGAGCAGTTCTTC. Amino acid sequence: CSGGDSEQFF.

CDR3 bases: TGTGCCAGCAGCCAAGCTCATCCGGGACAGAGCACAGATACGCAGTATTTT. Amino acid sequence: CASSQAHPGQSTDTQYF. The gene calls are TRBV14 and TRBJ2-3; 7 nucleotides match TRBD1. V lost 1 base to trimming and J lost 0 bases; unmatched junction nucleotides: 7. CDR3 length: 17 amino acids. Germline V CDR1 and CDR2: SGHDN, FVKESK.

This sequence joins TRBV10-1 and TRBJ1-3; 8 bases are a match to TRBD1. The CDR3 extends over 12 amino acids. CDR1 is WNHNN and CDR2 is SYGVQD in the germline V gene (reference sequence). Trimming cost V 4 bases and J 11 bases; bases outside gene matches: 4. The CDR3 nucleotides read TGCGCCAGCAGTGGAAAGACAGGGGCCATATATTTT. Its translation is CASSGKTGAIYF.

The chain employs TRBV6-5 and TRBJ1-5, with D perhaps TRBD1 (6 bases). Germline V gene data show CDR1 as MNHEY and CDR2 as SVGAGI. This CDR3 has 13 residues. V was trimmed by 9 bases and J by 3 bases, leaving 12 bases between them. The CDR3, as DNA: TGTGCCAGTACTGGACAGAACAATCAGCCCCAGCATTTT. As protein: CASTGQNNQPQHF.

The chain combines TRBV6-5 with TRBJ2-7; D is unclear. Per germline, CDR1 MNHEY and CDR2 SVGAGI. CDR3 length: 13 amino acids. Between the trimmed V and J ends, which lost 5 bases and 3 bases, there was a span of 11 bases. The CDR3 here is CASSRNSLYEQYF. The CDR3 nucleotides are TGTGCCAGCAGTCGCAACTCTCTCTACGAGCAGTACTTC.

The chain employs TRBV19 and TRBJ2-5, with a possible D match to TRBD1 (6 bases). The germline V gene encodes CDR1 LNHDA and CDR2 SQIVND (reference sequence). Trimming pared 4 bases from V and 5 bases from J, leaving 11 bases between. The CDR3 totals 13 residues. The CDR3 spells CASSTGVQETQYF. CDR3 coding DNA: TGTGCCAGTAGTACAGGGGTTCAGGAGACCCAGTACTTC.

V and J are TRBV30 and TRBJ2-5, with D perhaps TRBD1 (6 bases). This CDR3 region has 13 residues. Germline CDR1 reads GTSNPN; CDR2 reads SVGIG (reference sequence). V was shortened by 4 bases and J by 4 bases, with 13 bases between the two germline ends. CDR3 sequence (DNA): TGTGCCTGGAACCAGGGGTCTACAGAGACCCAGTACTTC. This gives the protein CAWNQGSTETQYF.

The chain employs TRBV30 and TRBJ1-6, with no clear D. Germline CDR1 and CDR2: GTSNPN and SVGIG (reference sequence). This CDR3 is 15 amino acids long. Trimming left V 3 bases short and J 1 base short, with 10 bases between. The CDR3 bases are TGTGCCTGGAGAACTGGGAGTTCCTATAATTCACCCCTCCACTTT. Translating it yields CAWRTGSSYNSPLHF.

This clone has only a few counts. The chain is built from TRBV4-1 and TRBJ2-5, with 14 bases aligning to TRBD2. J was trimmed by 5 bases and V by 4 bases; bases with no gene match: 6. The germline CDR1 and CDR2 sequences are MGHRA and YSYEKL. CDR3 size: 16 residues. The CDR3 loop reads CASSPRLAGGEETQYF. In DNA, the CDR3 is TGCGCCAGCAGCCCTCGACTAGCGGGAGGGGAGGAGACCCAGTACTTC.

CDR3 loop: CASSLALQGNNGYTF. The CDR3 DNA reads TGTGCCAGCAGCTTAGCCCTACAGGGTAATAATGGCTACACCTTC. V and J are TRBV7-9 and TRBJ1-2; D is possibly TRBD1 (6 bases). The CDR3 length is 15 residues. CDR1 and CDR2 from the germline V gene are SEHNR and FQNEAQ (reference sequence). The V and J ends lost 0 bases and 6 bases respectively, with 14 bases between them.

The chain uses TRBV19 and TRBJ1-1; no clear D gene. The ends were cut back, 5 bases at V and 0 bases at J, with 10 bases in the middle. The CDR3 is made up of 14 amino acids. CDR1 and CDR2 from the germline V gene are LNHDA and SQIVND (reference sequence). For the CDR3, the DNA is TGTGCCAGTAGTTCACAGCCCTTGAACACTGAAGCTTTCTTT. Protein sequence: CASSSQPLNTEAFF.

The chain combines TRBV3-1 (or the pseudogene TRBV3-2) with TRBJ2-7, with 7 nucleotides matching TRBD2. Germline CDR1 is LGHDT and CDR2 is YNNKEL (reference sequence). V dropped 2 bases and J dropped 2; count of bases not matched to a gene: 6. CDR3 length equals 15 residues. CDR3 amino acids: CASSQYAGAAYEQYF. The CDR3, as DNA: TGTGCCAGCAGCCAATATGCGGGAGCGGCCTACGAGCAGTACTTC.

The genes are TRBV4-1 and TRBJ1-5; 8 bases map to TRBD1. The V segment lost 2 bases and the J segment 5 bases; nucleotides outside the gene matches: 8. This CDR3 is built from 16 residues. Per the germline V gene, CDR1 is MGHRA and CDR2 is YSYEKL. The CDR3 region is CASSQIPRQGHQPQHF. The CDR3 bases are TGCGCCAGCAGCCAAATACCGAGACAGGGGCATCAGCCCCAGCATTTT.

The CDR3 coding sequence is TGTGCCAGTGCGGCGGGCCTCACCTACGAGCAGTACTTC. Residues: CASAAGLTYEQYF. The V gene is TRBV19, the J gene TRBJ2-7; TRBD2 is a possible D gene (5 bases). CDR1 is LNHDA, CDR2 SQIVND, per germline (reference sequence). The CDR3 contains 13 residues. The germline V and J ends were trimmed by 8 bases and 2 bases, with 13 bases remaining between them. Based on the CDR3 plus reference TRBV19 and TRBJ2-7, the full variable domain is DGGITQSPKYLFRKEGQNVTLSCEQNLNHDAMYWYRQDPGQGLRLIYYSQIVNDFQKGDIAEGYSVSREKKESFPLTVTSAQKNPTAFYLCASAAGLTYEQYFGPGTRLTVT.

The rearrangement joins TRBV12-3 or TRBV12-4 to TRBJ2-1, with D perhaps TRBD2 (5 bases). CDR3 length: 13 amino acids. The V end lost 3 bases, the J end lost 10 bases, and 13 bases lay between the germline ends. The CDR3 protein is CASSFLRDMEQFF. The DNA of the CDR3 is TGTGCCAGCAGTTTCTTGAGGGATATGGAGCAGTTCTTC.

The chain couples TRBV30 to TRBJ1-2; D not resolved. Per the germline V gene, CDR1 is GTSNPN and CDR2 is SVGIG (reference sequence). This CDR3 comprises 12 residues. The V end was cut by 2 bases, the J end by 4 bases, with 8 bases between. The CDR3 DNA reads TGTGCCTGGAGTCGAGGCTCCTATGGCTACACCTTC. Its translation: CAWSRGSYGYTF.

This chain connects TRBV9 to TRBJ2-6, with D perhaps matching TRBD2 (5 bases). This CDR3 contains 15 residues. Germline CDR1 is SGDLS and CDR2 is YYNGEE. Trimming removed 0 bases from V and 2 bases from J, with 6 bases in between. The CDR3 bases are TGTGCCAGCAGCGTAGCCGGGGCTGGGGCCAACGTCCTGACTTTC. This codes for CASSVAGAGANVLTF.

The rearrangement joins TRBV3-1 (or the pseudogene TRBV3-2) to TRBJ2-1; 7 nucleotides match TRBD1. V gave up 4 bases and J gave up 4 bases; unmatched junction bases: 13. CDR3 size: 17 residues. CDR1 is LGHDT, CDR2 YNNKEL, per germline (reference sequence). The DNA for the CDR3 is TGTGCCAGCAGCCGACCGGGACAGCGCTTTCTTTACAATGAGCAGTTCTTC. This encodes CASSRPGQRFLYNEQFF.